This T cell receptor (beta chain) was retrieved from a study of blood T cell repertoires in COVID-19 (dated by TCRdb to 2020 to 2022). Context from the whole study: Samples covering the acute and convalescent phases of COVID-19 were provided by collaborators in the United States, Italy and Spain. The material from the prospective study consisted of cDNA or gDNA derived from T cells, B-cell-depleted T cells, or PBMCs. Subjects who had been exposed to COVID-19, were actively infected with it, or had recovered from it provided the deeply sampled blood TCRbeta repertoires that made up the dataset. The repertoires were released in a freely available public database intended as a resource for research on the immune response to SARS-CoV-2. The samples were drawn from the first 160 participants of the ongoing ImmuneRACE study and from 950 to 1,500 subjects provided by 6 global collaborators. Sample metadata almost always included a de-identified subject ID, COVID-19 status, age in years and sex. Where available, HLA class I and class II types were taken from metadata supplied by the sample provider and were not determined by assay-based typing. Study-wide findings and limitations: The amount of clinical and demographic metadata varied by source and participant and was provided uncurated.

V loses 1 base, J loses 4 bases, and the germline ends lie 13 bases apart. The cysteine opens and the phenylalanine closes a CDR3 of 15 amino acids. The CDR3 DNA has 45 bases and is translated from base 1. Sequences SGDLS (CDR1) and YYNGEE (CDR2) are obtained from the germline V gene. The immunoSEQ Assay, a bias-controlled multiplex PCR, was used to amplify TCRbeta CDR3 regions from genomic DNA. As for the authors' bioinformatics: Nucleated cell counts per sample were estimated from amplification of reference gene primers within the assay. To quantify the absolute abundance of each unique TCRbeta CDR3 rearrangement, sequence reads were collapsed and filtered. For each sample, productive Simpson clonality was calculated by taking the square root of Simpson's diversity index across productive rearrangements. TCRdb limited this immuneACCESS table to in-frame rearrangements with V and J called. A share of clones is missing; checked studies link under half to unresolved V genes, and the rest is unexplained. D and trimming were read from the DNA, whereas the V and J calls and clone size are those reported in that table. The sample contains some 170,000 clones, 82% of them found a single time. The ten largest clones take up roughly 9.1% of the sample.

Whole blood was collected in K2EDTA tubes by collaborating institutions according to the institutions' own protocols. For TCRbeta analysis, collaborators shipped samples in one of three forms: frozen whole blood, isolated PBMCs, or DNA extracted from either of those sample types. Concerning this clone: Its recognized antigen is unknown. Per-base quality was not reported, and no clone a single base away is much larger than it.

The chain joins TRBV9 to TRBJ2-3; the best D guess is TRBD1, with 6 bases matching. This TCR came from a woman between 65 and 79 years old with acute or convalescent COVID-19. The specimen sequenced was peripheral blood. The sequence in DNA is TGTGCCAGCAGCGTATCAGGGGTAGGAGCAGATACGCAGTATTTT. Translated, this gives CASSVSGVGADTQYF.